Listed here are 8 T cell receptor beta chains from one sample, sequenced in a study of blood T cell repertoires in COVID-19. Sequenced by immunoSEQ multiplex PCR; TCRdb stores in-frame clones only, minus some. Of some 220,000 clones listed, roughly 89% are singletons. Sequencing was performed on PBMCs or T cells enriched from blood (not recorded which). These TCRs come from a woman aged 40 to 50 with acute COVID-19.

The chain combines TRBV5-5 with TRBJ1-6; D is perhaps TRBD1 (5 bases). The CDR3 extends over 16 amino acids. Trimming pared 0 bases from V and 7 bases from J, leaving 14 bases between. The germline gives CDR1 SGHKS, CDR2 YYEKEE (reference sequence). CDR3 region: CASSLVQTAPNSPLHF. The CDR3 bases are TGTGCCAGCAGCTTGGTGCAGACAGCTCCCAATTCACCCCTCCACTTT.

This clone has just a few counts. This rearrangement joins TRBV4-1 to TRBJ1-2; TRBD1 agrees at 8 bases. This CDR3 comprises 11 residues. The V gene's germline CDR1 is MGHRA and CDR2 YSYEKL. V lost 4 bases to trimming and J lost 8 bases; unmatched junction nucleotides: 0. The CDR3 bases are TGCGCCAGCAGCCGGGACAGGGGCTACACCTTC. It translates to CASSRDRGYTF.

To note about this clone: Compared with germline, one end of the junction differs, possibly owing to a read error. V and J are TRBV7-9 and TRBJ1-3, with D hard to call. The germline V gene has CDR1 SEHNR and CDR2 FQNEAQ (reference sequence). CDR3 length: 14 amino acids. The CDR3 nucleotides are TGTGCCAGCAGCTTTAATTTCGACACCCGTGGTCCTCGTTTT. It codes for CASSFNFDTRGPRF. The complete variable domain, with remaining parts taken from reference TRBV7-9 and TRBJ1-3, reads DTGVSQNPRHKITKRGQNVTFRCDPISEHNRLYWYRQTLGQGPEFLTYFQNEAQLEKSRLLSDRFSAERPKGSFSTLEIQRTEQGDSAMYLCASSFNFDTRGPRFGEGSWLTVV.

The rearrangement uses TRBV19 and TRBJ2-2, with D unresolved. V lost 2 bases to trimming and J lost 7 bases, with 17 bases between them. The germline gives CDR1 LNHDA, CDR2 SQIVND (reference sequence). This CDR3 spans 16 amino acids. CDR3 amino acids: CASSISAGLLSGELFF. CDR3 nucleotide sequence: TGTGCCAGTAGTATATCGGCCGGGTTATTGAGCGGGGAGCTGTTTTTT. The entire variable domain, with the rest obtained from reference TRBV19 and TRBJ2-2, is as follows: DGGITQSPKYLFRKEGQNVTLSCEQNLNHDAMYWYRQDPGQGLRLIYYSQIVNDFQKGDIAEGYSVSREKKESFPLTVTSAQKNPTAFYLCASSISAGLLSGELFFGEGSRLTVL.

J is TRBJ2-3 and V is TRBV20-1, with a weak D call TRBD1 (5 bases). The CDR3 has 15 amino acids. Germline assignment: CDR1 DFQATT and CDR2 SNEGSKA (reference sequence). V lost 3 bases and J 6 bases, leaving 19 bases between the germline ends. CDR3 DNA: TGCAGTGCTAGTTGGCAGGGCAGCCACATGGATACGCAGTATTTT. Its translation: CSASWQGSHMDTQYF.

V usage is TRBV7-3 and J usage is TRBJ2-6; possibly TRBD2 for D (5 bases). V lost 5 bases and J 2 bases, leaving 13 bases between the germline ends. The germline gives CDR1 SGHTA, CDR2 FQGTGA. This CDR3 comprises 16 residues. In nucleotides, the CDR3 is TGTGCCAGCAGCCATAACTTCGGGGCTGGGGCCAACGTCCTGACTTTC. Amino acids: CASSHNFGAGANVLTF.

The rearrangement uses TRBV30 and TRBJ1-5, with D possibly being TRBD1 (5 bases). This CDR3 is built from 13 residues. V lost 2 bases, J lost 4 bases, and 9 bases lay in between. Germline CDR1 reads GTSNPN; CDR2 reads SVGIG (reference sequence). The CDR3 protein is CAWSNRGNQPQHF. For the CDR3, the DNA is TGTGCCTGGAGTAACCGGGGGAATCAGCCCCAGCATTTT. Variable domain in full (rest from reference TRBV30 and TRBJ1-5): SQTIHQWPATLVQPVGSPLSLECTVEGTSNPNLYWYRQAAGRGLQLLFYSVGIGQISSEVPQNLSASRPQDRQFILSSKKLLLSDSGFYLCAWSNRGNQPQHFGDGTRLSIL.

The rearrangement links TRBV18 to TRBJ1-3; 9 bases agree with TRBD1. With 6 bases clipped from V and 8 bases from J, the junction kept 5 bases outside the gene matches. The germline CDR1 and CDR2 sequences are KGHSH and LQKENI. The CDR3 runs to 13 residues. DNA of the CDR3: TGTGCCAGCTCCCGGGACAGGGATGACACCATATATTTT. As protein: CASSRDRDDTIYF.